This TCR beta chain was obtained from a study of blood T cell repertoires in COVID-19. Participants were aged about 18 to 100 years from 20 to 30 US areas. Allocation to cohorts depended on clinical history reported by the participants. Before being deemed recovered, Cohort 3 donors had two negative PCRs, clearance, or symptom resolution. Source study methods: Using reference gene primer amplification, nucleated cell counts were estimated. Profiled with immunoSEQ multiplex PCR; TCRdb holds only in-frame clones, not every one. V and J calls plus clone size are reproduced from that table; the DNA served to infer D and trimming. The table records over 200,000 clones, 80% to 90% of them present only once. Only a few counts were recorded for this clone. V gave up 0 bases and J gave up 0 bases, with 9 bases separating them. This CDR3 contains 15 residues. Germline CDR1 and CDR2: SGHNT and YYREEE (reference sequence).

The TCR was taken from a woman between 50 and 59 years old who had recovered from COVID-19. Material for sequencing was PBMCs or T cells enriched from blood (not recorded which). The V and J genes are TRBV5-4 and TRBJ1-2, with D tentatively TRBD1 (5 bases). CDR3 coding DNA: TGTGCCAGCAGCTTGGGACAGTCAACTAACTATGGCTACACCTTC. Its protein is CASSLGQSTNYGYTF.